Given below is one T cell receptor (beta chain) in context. This specimen comes from a study of T-cell reconstitution after alpha-beta-depleted transplantation in children. Unique molecular identifiers were incorporated when the TCRbeta library was constructed. TCRdb re-called the PCR reads with MiXCR, one entry per CDR3 protein. The repertoire consists of 450,000 to 700,000 distinct CDR3 sequences, with 20% to 30% occurring once and the leading ten covering approximately 33%. The trim removed 2 bases at V and 3 bases at J, leaving 7 bases unmatched. This CDR3 comprises 16 residues. The germline V gene encodes CDR1 SGHTA and CDR2 FQGNSA.

Sequencing used PBMCs, obtained before TCRalphabeta/CD19-depleted stem cell transplant. The gene calls are TRBV7-2 and TRBJ2-5; 9 positions agree with TRBD2. This receptor was obtained from a boy under three years old with Wiskott-Aldrich syndrome, due to receive a stem cell transplant. The CDR3 spells CASSLPTSGRKETQYF. The CDR3 DNA sequence: TGTGCCAGCAGCTTACCCACTAGCGGGCGCAAAGAGACCCAGTACTTC.